One T cell receptor (beta chain) is described in this entry. Compared with germline, one end of the junction differs, possibly owing to a read error. Other nucleotide sequences in the sample specify the same CDR3. Vbeta (60) and Jbeta (13) primers were used in the PCR. Repertoires were generated with immunoSEQ multiplex PCR, while TCRdb's copy carries only in-frame clones and drops some. The sample records 99,000 or so clones, less than 85% being singletons. The sample comes from a study of cytomegalovirus exposure and HLA in healthy donors. Sequencing was carried out using PBMCs. This clonotype was obtained from a man in his forties in good health and CMV-seropositive.

The CDR3 protein is CASSLARLNTQYF. CDR3 in DNA: TGTGCCAGCAGCCTAGCGAGGCTGAATACGCAGTATTTT. This chain links TRBV7-8 with TRBJ2-3, with D possibly matching TRBD2 (6 bases). The germline V gene encodes CDR1 SGHVS and CDR2 FQNEAQ. CDR3 size: 13 residues.